Below are 15 T cell receptor beta chains sequenced from a single sample in a study of cytomegalovirus exposure and HLA in healthy donors. The PCR contained 60 Vbeta and 13 Jbeta primers. The data were produced by immunoSEQ multiplex PCR, yet TCRdb's version contains in-frame clones alone and is incomplete. This sample has tens of thousands of clones, with around 80% found just once. Sequencing input: PBMCs. The receptors here all came from a male donor in good health and CMV-seropositive.

The rearrangement joins TRBV4-2 to TRBJ2-5, with TRBD2 as a possible D gene (5 bases). Trimming stripped 4 bases from V and 1 base from J, with 7 bases between. The CDR3 consists of 13 residues. Germline CDR1 reads LGHNA; CDR2 reads YNFKEQ. The chain's CDR3 is CASSPTSQETQYF. CDR3 DNA: TGTGCCAGCAGCCCAACTAGCCAAGAGACCCAGTACTTC.

This clone was recorded once. The V gene is TRBV27, the J gene TRBJ1-1; D uncertain. The ends were cut back, 8 bases at V and 3 bases at J, with 16 bases in the middle. Germline CDR1 and CDR2: MNHEY and SMNVEV (reference sequence). The length of the CDR3 is 14 residues. Written as DNA, the CDR3 is TGTGCCAGCGGTCAGGCTCGAGTAGACACTGAAGCTTTCTTT. Translating it yields CASGQARVDTEAFF.

The chain has TRBV7-8 and TRBJ2-1; 7 positions agree with TRBD2. CDR1 is SGHVS and CDR2 is FQNEAQ in the germline V gene. Trimming took 1 base from V and 6 from J; bases not matched to a gene: 12. This CDR3 has 17 residues. The CDR3 reads CASSLGRRTRIANEQFF. The DNA of the CDR3 is TGTGCCAGCAGCTTAGGGAGGAGGACTAGGATCGCCAATGAGCAGTTCTTC.

The chain employs TRBV27 and TRBJ2-7, with TRBD2 matching over 12 bases. The CDR3 runs 15 residues. With V trimmed by 5 bases and J by 0 bases, 2 bases remained unmatched. Germline CDR1 reads MNHEY; CDR2 reads SMNVEV (reference sequence). Written as DNA, the CDR3 is TGTGCCAGCAGTCCGACTAGCGGGAGCTCCTACGAGCAGTACTTC. This sequence encodes CASSPTSGSSYEQYF.

The chain couples TRBV27 to TRBJ2-7; the match to TRBD2 covers 13 bases. Per the germline V gene, CDR1 is MNHEY and CDR2 is SMNVEV (reference sequence). V was pared by 1 base and J by 2 bases, with 8 bases of the junction left unmatched. The CDR3 spans 18 residues. The CDR3 reads CASSLFPGLAGSPYEQYF. DNA of the CDR3: TGTGCCAGCAGTTTATTTCCGGGACTAGCGGGATCTCCCTACGAGCAGTACTTC.

The chain couples TRBV5-4 to TRBJ1-2; tentative D call: TRBD1 (6 bases). The ends were cut back, 0 bases at V and 6 bases at J, with 15 bases in the middle. Germline CDR1 reads SGHNT; CDR2 reads YYREEE (reference sequence). This CDR3 region has 15 residues. The CDR3 here is CASSLGQGMVDGYTF. In DNA form, the CDR3 reads TGTGCCAGCAGCTTGGGTCAGGGGATGGTGGATGGCTACACCTTC. The full variable domain, rest sourced from reference TRBV5-4 and TRBJ1-2, is ETGVTQSPTHLIKTRGQQVTLRCSSQSGHNTVSWYQQALGQGPQFIFQYYREEENGRGNFPPRFSGLQFPNYSSELNVNALELDDSALYLCASSLGQGMVDGYTFGSGTRLTVV.

The chain employs TRBV30 and TRBJ2-2; D uncertain. The CDR3 extends over 13 amino acids. With 3 bases removed from V and 0 bases from J, the gap between germline ends came to 5 bases. The V gene's germline CDR1 is GTSNPN and CDR2 SVGIG (reference sequence). Here the CDR3 DNA reads TGTGCCTGGAGGCGGTCGAACACCGGGGAGCTGTTTTTT. It encodes CAWRRSNTGELFF.

The chain is built from TRBV27 and TRBJ1-1; D gene ambiguous. Germline V gene data show CDR1 as MNHEY and CDR2 as SMNVEV (reference sequence). The V gene lost 4 bases and the J gene lost 7 bases, with 13 bases spanning the gap. The CDR3 extends over 13 amino acids. CDR3 coding DNA: TGTGCCAGCAGTTCTCGGGTAATAGGTGAAGCTTTCTTT. Translation: CASSSRVIGEAFF.

The chain links TRBV10-2 to TRBJ2-7; D may be TRBD2 (7 bases). This CDR3 is 16 amino acids long. Trimming removed 1 base from V and 2 bases from J, with 15 bases in between. From germline, CDR1 is WSHSY and CDR2 SAAADI. In nucleotides, the CDR3 is TGCGCCAGCAGTGAGTACGTGGGGGGGGCGGCCTACGAGCAGTACTTC. It translates to CASSEYVGGAAYEQYF.

The chain joins TRBV28 to TRBJ1-5; D is possibly TRBD1 (5 bases). Germline V gene data show CDR1 as MDHEN and CDR2 as SYDVKM. The CDR3 spans 13 residues. Trimming left V 4 bases short and J 7 bases short, with 11 bases between. CDR3 in amino acids: CASSSQGPQPQHF. The CDR3 region has the DNA TGTGCCAGCAGTTCTCAGGGCCCGCAGCCCCAGCATTTT. The variable domain in full, completed from reference TRBV28 and TRBJ1-5, reads DVKVTQSSRYLVKRTGEKVFLECVQDMDHENMFWYRQDPGLGLRLIYFSYDVKMKEKGDIPEGYSVSREKKERFSLILESASTNQTSMYLCASSSQGPQPQHFGDGTRLSIL.

The rearrangement uses TRBV7-8 and TRBJ2-1, with D possibly TRBD1 on 5 matching bases. The ends were cut back, 2 bases at V and 0 bases at J, with 8 bases in the middle. Germline values: CDR1 SGHVS, CDR2 FQNEAQ. The CDR3 has 15 amino acids. CDR3 bases: TGTGCCAGCAGCTTAAGACAGAGCTCCTACAATGAGCAGTTCTTC. This sequence encodes CASSLRQSSYNEQFF. Supplemented by reference TRBV7-8 and TRBJ2-1, the full variable domain reads GAGVSQSPRYKVAKRGQDVALRCDPISGHVSLFWYQQALGQGPEFLTYFQNEAQLDKSGLPSDRFFAERPEGSVSTLKIQRTQQEDSAVYLCASSLRQSSYNEQFFGPGTRLTVL.

The chain employs TRBV7-8 and TRBJ2-2; D ambiguous. The CDR3 has 13 amino acids. V was cut by 8 bases and J by 2 bases, with 9 bases left in between. Germline values: CDR1 SGHVS, CDR2 FQNEAQ. The CDR3, as DNA: TGTGCCAGCCTCAGTGGCAACACCGGGGAGCTGTTTTTT. Protein: CASLSGNTGELFF.

The rearrangement uses TRBV29-1 and TRBJ2-3; no reliable D call. This CDR3 has 12 residues. Trimming removed 2 bases at V and 1 base at J, with 4 bases between. CDR1 and CDR2 (germline): SQVTM, ANQGSEA. The CDR3 DNA reads TGCAGCGTTGAAATAGGCACAGATACGCAGTATTTT. Its protein is CSVEIGTDTQYF.

V gene TRBV10-3 combines with J gene TRBJ2-7, with 14 bases matching TRBD2. From germline, CDR1 is ENHRY and CDR2 SYGVKD. Losses at the gene ends were 3 bases for V and 5 bases for J; bases not matched to a gene: 12. The CDR3 extends over 18 amino acids. CDR3 nucleotide sequence: TGTGCCATCAGTGACCGCCCTGGGACTAGCGGGAGTTCTGACGAGCAGTACTTC. Its translation: CAISDRPGTSGSSDEQYF.

CDR3: CSVGGGGREYGNTIYF. The CDR3 DNA reads as TGCAGCGTTGGAGGGGGCGGCAGGGAATACGGAAACACCATATATTTT. This chain uses TRBV29-1 with TRBJ1-3; 7 positions match TRBD1. CDR3 length equals 16 residues. Germline CDR1 reads SQVTM; CDR2 reads ANQGSEA. V dropped 4 bases and J dropped 4; count of bases not matched to a gene: 13. Looking up the rest from reference TRBV29-1 and TRBJ1-3 gives the full variable domain: SAVISQKPSRDICQRGTSLTIQCQVDSQVTMMFWYRQQPGQSLTLIATANQGSEATYESGFVIDKFPISRPNLTFSTLTVSNMSPEDSSIYLCSVGGGGREYGNTIYFGEGSWLTVV.